Below are 6 T cell receptor beta chains sequenced from a single sample in a study of T cell responses to AZD1222 COVID-19 vaccine (dated by TCRdb to the early 2020s). Per the publication, the time point label means: baseline before first vaccination. Library construction relied on the immunoSEQ multiplex PCR assay. TCRdb took over this immuneACCESS table, retaining in-frame rearrangements with V and J assigned. Such tables are incomplete; in checked studies, under half of the missing clones stem from an unresolved V gene, and the remainder is unexplained. The sample table records about 180,000 clones; almost 90% of these occur just once. The ten largest account for 7.5% to 9.5% of the sample. The specimen was peripheral blood, collected on day 0 of AZD1222 vaccination. Receptors originate from an adult in good health.

The chain's CDR3 is CASSQDLPGGYNEQFF. CDR3 DNA: TGTGCCAGCAGCCAAGATCTCCCGGGGGGGTACAATGAGCAGTTCTTC. The chain joins TRBV3-1 (or the pseudogene TRBV3-2) to TRBJ2-1; 8 bases fit TRBD2. The CDR3 contains 16 residues. CDR1 and CDR2 (germline): LGHDT, YNNKEL (reference sequence). V was pared by 0 bases and J by 4 bases, with 5 bases of the junction left unmatched.

This clone was recorded once. This rearrangement joins TRBV11-2 to TRBJ1-6, with 8 bases matching TRBD1. Germline CDR1 reads SGHAT; CDR2 reads FQNNGV. V trimming: 4 bases; J trimming: 10 bases; junction bases outside the gene matches: 9. CDR3 length: 15 residues. CDR3 loop: CASSSVQGVGSPLHF. In DNA form, the CDR3 reads TGTGCCAGCAGCTCCGTACAGGGGGTGGGATCACCCCTCCACTTT.

The chain carries TRBV7-2 and TRBJ1-4, with 7 bases fitting TRBD1. The V gene's germline CDR1 is SGHTA and CDR2 FQGNSA. The CDR3 runs 15 residues. Losses at the gene ends were 5 bases for V and 5 bases for J; bases not matched to a gene: 8. The CDR3 spells CASSIVKGQNEKLFF. The CDR3 DNA is TGTGCCAGCAGCATAGTGAAGGGACAGAATGAAAAACTGTTTTTT. Based on the CDR3 plus reference TRBV7-2 and TRBJ1-4, the full variable domain is GAGVSQSPSNKVTEKGKDVELRCDPISGHTALYWYRQSLGQGLEFLIYFQGNSAPDKSGLPSDRFSAERTGGSVSTLTIQRTQQEDSAVYLCASSIVKGQNEKLFFGSGTQLSVL.

This clone was seen a few times. This chain joins TRBV2 and TRBJ1-3; TRBD1 might be the D (5 bases). There are 16 residues in the CDR3. Germline V lookup: CDR1 SNHLY, CDR2 FYNNEI. V lost 6 bases, J lost 3 bases, and 18 bases lay in between. CDR3 sequence (DNA): TGTGCCAGCAGCCCGGTGGGGCTACTAGGTGGAAACACCATATATTTT. It encodes CASSPVGLLGGNTIYF. Complete variable domain (other parts from reference TRBV2 and TRBJ1-3): EPEVTQTPSHQVTQMGQEVILRCVPISNHLYFYWYRQILGQKVEFLVSFYNNEISEKSEIFDDQFSVERPDGSNFTLKIRSTKLEDSAMYFCASSPVGLLGGNTIYFGEGSWLTVV.

V usage is TRBV19 and J usage is TRBJ2-5; D not resolved. This CDR3 contains 13 residues. V lost 7 bases to trimming and J lost 7 bases, with 16 bases between them. Germline V gene lookup returns CDR1 LNHDA and CDR2 SQIVND (reference sequence). The CDR3, as DNA: TGTGCCAGTAAGAAGATGGAATCCGGGACCCAGTACTTC. The encoded protein is CASKKMESGTQYF. The full variable domain, rest sourced from reference TRBV19 and TRBJ2-5, is DGGITQSPKYLFRKEGQNVTLSCEQNLNHDAMYWYRQDPGQGLRLIYYSQIVNDFQKGDIAEGYSVSREKKESFPLTVTSAQKNPTAFYLCASKKMESGTQYFGPGTRLLVL.

This sequence joins TRBV3-1 (or the pseudogene TRBV3-2) and TRBJ1-2, with no clear D. The CDR3 consists of 15 residues. Germline V gene sequence: CDR1 LGHDT, CDR2 YNNKEL (reference sequence). V shed 1 base and J shed 8 bases, with 17 bases lying between them. CDR3 in amino acids: CASSQVEFSLGGYTF. The DNA for the CDR3 is TGTGCCAGCAGCCAAGTCGAATTCAGCTTGGGGGGCTACACCTTC.